Below are 21 T cell receptor beta chains sequenced from a single sample in a study of T cell responses to AZD1222 COVID-19 vaccine. Generated by immunoSEQ multiplex PCR, the TCRdb table keeps only in-frame clones and is missing some. Of some 90,000 clones listed, 70% to 90% were seen once; the top ten hold 1.5%. Sequencing was performed on peripheral blood, taken on day 0 of AZD1222 vaccination. These receptors were collected from an adult in good health.

The V and J genes are TRBV6-5 and TRBJ1-6; 7 nucleotides match TRBD1. This CDR3 has 14 amino acids. The V segment lost 5 bases and the J segment 7 bases; nucleotides outside the gene matches: 5. Germline assignment: CDR1 MNHEY and CDR2 SVGAGI. Written as DNA, the CDR3 is TGTGCCAGCAGTCTACAGGGGATGAATTCACCCCTCCACTTT. This sequence encodes CASSLQGMNSPLHF.

DNA of the CDR3: TGTGCCAGCAGCGTTGGACGGGGACAAATGGAAGCTTTCTTT. Its translation is CASSVGRGQMEAFF. V and J are TRBV7-2 and TRBJ1-1, with TRBD1 as a possible D gene (6 bases). CDR3 length equals 14 residues. Deletions cut 5 bases from V and 8 bases from J, with 18 bases between. The germline CDR1 and CDR2 sequences are SGHTA and FQGNSA.

The rearrangement joins TRBV3-1 (or the pseudogene TRBV3-2) to TRBJ2-4, with 8 bases lining up with TRBD2. The junction had 10 bases not matched to a gene; V was cut back by 4 bases and J by 2 bases. CDR1 and CDR2 from the germline V gene are LGHDT and YNNKEL (reference sequence). The CDR3 runs 17 residues. The CDR3 DNA is TGTGCCAGCAGCCCATTCGGGCGGGGGGCAACCAAAAACATTCAGTACTTC. This codes for CASSPFGRGATKNIQYF.

The rearrangement links TRBV7-2 to TRBJ2-1, with 15 bases matching TRBD2. Germline assignment: CDR1 SGHTA and CDR2 FQGNSA. V lost 8 bases to trimming and J lost 7 bases; unmatched junction nucleotides: 6. This CDR3 is 15 amino acids long. The CDR3: CASLLGTSGRNEQFF. In DNA form, the CDR3 reads TGTGCCAGCCTCCTCGGGACTAGCGGGAGGAATGAGCAGTTCTTC.

The chain carries TRBV5-6 and TRBJ2-3, with 7 bases that match TRBD2. Germline trimming cut 2 bases from V and 0 bases from J; bases unmatched to any gene: 9. Germline CDR1 SGHDT, CDR2 YYEEEE. There are 17 residues in the CDR3. The CDR3 nucleotides read TGTGCCAGCAGCTTAGGGGAGCTAGCGGCTAGCACAGATACGCAGTATTTT. Its protein is CASSLGELAASTDTQYF.

The V gene is TRBV3-1 (or the pseudogene TRBV3-2), the J gene TRBJ1-1; D possibly corresponds to TRBD1 (5 bases). Deletions cut 3 bases from V and 1 base from J, with 18 bases between. CDR1 LGHDT and CDR2 YNNKEL come from the germline V gene (reference sequence). This CDR3 spans 17 amino acids. CDR3 nucleotides: TGTGCCAGCAGCCAGTACTCCTCGGGCAGGGAGAACACTGAAGCTTTCTTT. As protein: CASSQYSSGRENTEAFF.

The J gene is TRBJ1-4, the V gene TRBV7-9, with TRBD1 matching 7 bases. This CDR3 has 14 amino acids. V was pared by 5 bases and J by 4 bases, with 4 bases of the junction left unmatched. Germline values: CDR1 SEHNR, CDR2 FQNEAQ (reference sequence). CDR3 nucleotides: TGTGCCAGCAGCCAGACAGGGCTTAATGAAAAACTGTTTTTT. This sequence encodes CASSQTGLNEKLFF.

The CDR3 sequence: CASSPQGVSTGELFF. The CDR3 bases are TGTGCCAGCAGCCCCCAAGGGGTTTCGACCGGGGAGCTGTTTTTT. The chain has TRBV7-9 and TRBJ2-2, with D possibly TRBD1 on 5 matching bases. The CDR3 runs 15 residues. V lost 5 bases to trimming and J lost 5 bases, with 15 bases between them. Germline values: CDR1 SEHNR, CDR2 FQNEAQ (reference sequence).

V is TRBV5-1 and J is TRBJ1-3, with D hard to call. This CDR3 has 14 amino acids. The germline V gene encodes CDR1 SGHRS and CDR2 YFSETQ. The V and J ends lost 7 bases and 8 bases respectively, with 19 bases between them. CDR3 protein: CASASGRVLDTIYF. The CDR3 DNA is TGCGCCAGCGCATCCGGAAGGGTCCTGGACACCATATATTTT. The whole variable domain, remainder taken from reference TRBV5-1 and TRBJ1-3, is KAGVTQTPRYLIKTRGQQVTLSCSPISGHRSVSWYQQTPGQGLQFLFEYFSETQRNKGNFPGRFSGRQFSNSRSEMNVSTLELGDSALYLCASASGRVLDTIYFGEGSWLTVV.

The chain is built from TRBV19 and TRBJ1-2, with 8 positions matching TRBD1. The ends lost 3 bases at V and 7 bases at J; junction bases unmatched: 13. Germline CDR1 and CDR2: LNHDA and SQIVND (reference sequence). The CDR3 totals 16 residues. This CDR3 is CASSIWGNRGSRGYTF. CDR3 nucleotide sequence: TGTGCCAGTAGTATTTGGGGGAACAGGGGGTCGCGTGGCTACACCTTC.

This chain links TRBV7-9 with TRBJ1-4; the match to TRBD1 covers 10 bases. This CDR3 has 16 residues. Germline assignment: CDR1 SEHNR and CDR2 FQNEAQ (reference sequence). Trimming at V came to 3 bases and at J to 8 bases, leaving 9 bases not matched to a gene. CDR3 coding DNA: TGTGCCAGCAGCTTCACCTCCGGGACAGGGGCGGAAAAACTGTTTTTT. It specifies CASSFTSGTGAEKLFF. Looking up the rest from reference TRBV7-9 and TRBJ1-4 gives the full variable domain: DTGVSQNPRHKITKRGQNVTFRCDPISEHNRLYWYRQTLGQGPEFLTYFQNEAQLEKSRLLSDRFSAERPKGSFSTLEIQRTEQGDSAMYLCASSFTSGTGAEKLFFGSGTQLSVL.

This clone was observed once. V and J are TRBV7-9 and TRBJ2-6; D is ambiguous. Trimming left V 1 base short and J 3 bases short, with 7 bases between. The CDR3 is 15 residues long. Looked up from germline, CDR1 is SEHNR and CDR2 is FQNEAQ (reference sequence). The DNA for the CDR3 is TGTGCCAGCAGCTTAGAGGGAATTGGGGCCAACGTCCTGACTTTC. Its translation: CASSLEGIGANVLTF.

The V call is TRBV28, the J call TRBJ1-2; 7 nucleotides line up with TRBD1. The V gene end was trimmed by 4 bases and the J gene end by 8 bases; junction bases not matched to a gene: 13. There are 15 residues in the CDR3. In germline, CDR1 is MDHEN, CDR2 SYDVKM. CDR3 in amino acids: CASSWGPGGEKGYTF. In DNA, the CDR3 is TGTGCCAGCAGTTGGGGGCCAGGGGGGGAAAAGGGCTACACCTTC.

The gene calls are TRBV6-2 or TRBV6-3 and TRBJ1-5; D uncertain. Trimming took 2 bases from V and 7 from J, leaving 9 bases between them. The germline V gene encodes CDR1 MNHEY and CDR2 SVGEGT. The CDR3 is 13 amino acids. CDR3 coding DNA: TGTGCCAGCAGTTACGGGTCGGGGCAGCCCCAGCATTTT. It codes for CASSYGSGQPQHF.

This chain connects TRBV6-5 to TRBJ2-7; 7 bases fit TRBD2. Germline CDR1 and CDR2: MNHEY and SVGAGI. The CDR3 extends over 15 amino acids. Losses at the gene ends were 0 bases for V and 4 bases for J; bases not matched to a gene: 6. CDR3 region: CASSYSREFGYEQYF. The CDR3 DNA reads TGTGCCAGCAGTTACTCGCGGGAGTTTGGGTACGAGCAGTACTTC.

This rearrangement joins TRBV2 to TRBJ1-1, with D perhaps matching TRBD1 (5 bases). The ends were cut back, 8 bases at V and 0 bases at J, with 10 bases in the middle. Germline V gene lookup returns CDR1 SNHLY and CDR2 FYNNEI. The CDR3 contains 13 residues. The DNA of the CDR3 is TGTGCCAGCTCGGGACGGCTGAACACTGAAGCTTTCTTT. Translated, it gives CASSGRLNTEAFF.

The V and J genes are TRBV5-6 and TRBJ1-2; possible D gene TRBD1, 5 bases. CDR1 SGHDT and CDR2 YYEEEE come from the germline V gene. CDR3 length: 15 amino acids. The ends were cut back, 5 bases at V and 0 bases at J, with 14 bases in the middle. The CDR3 spells CASRSYGASNYGYTF. CDR3 sequence (DNA): TGTGCCAGCAGAAGTTACGGGGCTTCTAACTATGGCTACACCTTC.

The rearrangement joins TRBV16 to TRBJ1-6; D perhaps matches TRBD1 (6 bases). The CDR3 extends over 17 amino acids. The V end lost 0 bases, the J end lost 4 bases, and 13 bases lay between the germline ends. Germline CDR1 and CDR2: KGHSY and FQNENV. The CDR3 spells CASSQSQGMRYNSPLHF. DNA of the CDR3: TGTGCCAGCAGCCAATCGCAGGGGATGAGGTATAATTCACCCCTCCACTTT.

This clone was observed a handful of times. The chain joins TRBV19 to TRBJ2-1, with 9 positions matching TRBD2. The CDR3 has 15 amino acids. Germline lookup yields CDR1 LNHDA and CDR2 SQIVND (reference sequence). V lost 3 bases to trimming and J lost 7 bases; unmatched junction nucleotides: 7. The CDR3 DNA reads as TGTGCCAGTAGTATTCAGGCGGGAGGGAGGAATGAGCAGTTCTTC. It translates to CASSIQAGGRNEQFF.

This clone was found once. The J gene is TRBJ2-1, the V gene TRBV13, with 16 bases identical to TRBD2. Germline-derived CDR1 and CDR2 are PRHDT and FYEKMQ (reference sequence). V shed 8 bases, J shed 4 bases, and the junction held 5 bases outside the gene matches. This CDR3 contains 16 residues. Here the CDR3 reads CASAPGLAGGYNEQFF. CDR3 sequence (DNA): TGTGCCAGCGCTCCGGGACTAGCGGGAGGGTACAATGAGCAGTTCTTC.

In its sample, this clone was seen once. CDR3 in amino acids: CASSHRGTGVQGYTF. The CDR3 nucleotides read TGTGCCAGCAGCCACCGCGGGACAGGGGTTCAGGGCTACACCTTC. The chain employs TRBV3-1 (or the pseudogene TRBV3-2) and TRBJ1-2, with TRBD1 identical over 10 bases. V lost 3 bases, J lost 8 bases, and 9 bases stayed unmatched. Per the germline V gene, CDR1 is LGHDT and CDR2 is YNNKEL (reference sequence). The CDR3 has 15 amino acids.